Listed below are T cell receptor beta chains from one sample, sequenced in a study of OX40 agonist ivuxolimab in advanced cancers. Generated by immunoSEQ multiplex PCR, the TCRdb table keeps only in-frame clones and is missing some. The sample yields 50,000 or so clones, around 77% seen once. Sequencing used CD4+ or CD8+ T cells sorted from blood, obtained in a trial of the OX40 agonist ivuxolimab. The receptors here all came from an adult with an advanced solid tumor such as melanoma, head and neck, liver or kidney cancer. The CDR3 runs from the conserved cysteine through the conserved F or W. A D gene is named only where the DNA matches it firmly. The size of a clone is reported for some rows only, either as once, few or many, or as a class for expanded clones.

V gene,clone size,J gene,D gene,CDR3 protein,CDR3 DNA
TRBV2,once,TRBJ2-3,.,CASSDGRAGDTQYF,TGTGCCAGCAGTGACGGCAGGGCGGGAGATACGCAGTATTTT
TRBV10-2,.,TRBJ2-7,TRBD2,CASSESWGGSYEQYF,TGCGCCAGCAGTGAGTCGTGGGGGGGCTCCTACGAGCAGTACTTC
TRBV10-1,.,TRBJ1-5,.,CATHHGAPCNQPQHF,TGCGCCACCCACCATGGGGCACCATGCAATCAGCCCCAGCATTTT
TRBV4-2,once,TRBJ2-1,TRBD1,CASSQDRTGAYNEQFF,TGTGCCAGCAGCCAAGATAGGACAGGGGCCTACAATGAGCAGTTCTTC
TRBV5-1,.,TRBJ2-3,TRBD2,CASSSGTSLNTDTQYF,TGCGCCAGCAGCTCCGGGACTAGCTTGAACACAGATACGCAGTATTTT
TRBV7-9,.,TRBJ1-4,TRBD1,CASSSGQGSEKLFF,TGTGCCAGCAGCTCGGGACAGGGGAGTGAAAAACTGTTTTTT
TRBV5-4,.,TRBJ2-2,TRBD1,CASSRDRTGELFF,TGTGCCAGCAGTCGGGACAGGACCGGGGAGCTGTTTTTT
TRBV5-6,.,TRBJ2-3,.,CASSLASKRVTDTQYF,TGTGCCAGCAGCTTGGCCAGTAAGCGGGTCACAGATACGCAGTATTTT
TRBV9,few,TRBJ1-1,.,CASSVATGFAEAFF,TGTGCCAGCAGCGTAGCTACCGGGTTTGCTGAAGCTTTCTTT
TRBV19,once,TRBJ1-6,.,CASSTGTRAYNSPLHF,TGTGCCAGTAGTACCGGGACAAGGGCTTATAATTCACCCCTCCACTTT
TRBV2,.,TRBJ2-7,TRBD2,CASRRAGGSYEQYF,TGTGCCAGCAGGAGGGCGGGAGGTAGCTACGAGCAGTACTTC
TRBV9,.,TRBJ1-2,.,CASSVTGNYGYTF,TGTGCCAGCAGCGTAACGGGGAACTATGGCTACACCTTC
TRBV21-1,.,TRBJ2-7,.,CASTNRGTRPYEQYF,TGTGCCAGCACTAACCGGGGGACTCGACCCTACGAGCAGTACTTC
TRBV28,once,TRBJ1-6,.,CASSYGYQSYNSPLHF,TGTGCCAGCAGTTACGGGTATCAGTCCTATAATTCACCCCTCCACTTT
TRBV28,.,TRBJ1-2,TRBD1,CASSSPTSTGNMDGYTF,TGTGCCAGCAGTTCACCTACATCGACAGGGAATATGGATGGCTACACCTTC
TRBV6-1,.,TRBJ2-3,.,CASSSLTDTQYF,TGTGCCAGCAGTTCCTTAACAGATACGCAGTATTTT
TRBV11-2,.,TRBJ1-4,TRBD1,CASSEGQGRNEKLFF,TGTGCCAGCAGCGAAGGACAGGGGAGGAATGAAAAACTGTTTTTT
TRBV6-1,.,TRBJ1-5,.,CASRLPDSSNQPQHF,TGTGCCAGCAGACTCCCGGACAGTAGCAATCAGCCCCAGCATTTT
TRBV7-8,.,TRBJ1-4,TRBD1,CASSLRPGQGKEKLFF,TGTGCCAGCAGCCTAAGACCGGGACAGGGGAAGGAAAAACTGTTTTTT
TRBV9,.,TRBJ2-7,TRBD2,CASSVGGSSYEQYF,TGTGCCAGCAGCGTAGGCGGGAGCTCCTACGAGCAGTACTTC
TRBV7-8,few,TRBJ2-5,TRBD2,CASSLARRLAVQETQYF,TGTGCCAGCAGCTTAGCGCGCCGACTAGCGGTTCAAGAGACCCAGTACTTC
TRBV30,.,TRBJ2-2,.,CAWSREFANTGELFF,TGTGCCTGGAGTCGAGAGTTCGCGAACACCGGGGAGCTGTTTTTT
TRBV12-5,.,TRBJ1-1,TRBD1,CASGLSQGGAEAFF,TGTGCTAGTGGTTTGAGTCAGGGGGGGGCTGAAGCTTTCTTT
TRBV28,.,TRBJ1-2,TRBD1,CASRQGASGYTF,TGTGCCAGCAGACAGGGGGCTAGTGGCTACACCTTC
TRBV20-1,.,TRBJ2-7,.,CSAEKGDEQYF,TGCAGTGCAGAGAAAGGGGACGAGCAGTACTTC
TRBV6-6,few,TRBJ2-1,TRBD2,CASSSGTSGNYNEQFF,TGTGCCAGCAGCTCTGGGACTAGCGGTAACTACAATGAGCAGTTCTTC
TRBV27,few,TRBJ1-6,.,CASSFQGGNSPLHF,TGTGCCAGCAGTTTTCAAGGGGGGAATTCACCCCTCCACTTT
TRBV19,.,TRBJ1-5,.,CASSIVEINQPQHF,TGTGCCAGTAGTATAGTAGAGATCAATCAGCCCCAGCATTTT
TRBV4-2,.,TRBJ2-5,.,CASSRGGGTQYF,TGTGCCAGCAGCCGCGGAGGGGGGACCCAGTACTTC
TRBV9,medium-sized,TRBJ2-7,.,CASSAGLKGEQYF,TGTGCCAGCAGCGCGGGATTAAAAGGGGAGCAGTACTTC
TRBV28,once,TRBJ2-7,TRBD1,CASSYQGALYEQYF,TGTGCCAGCAGTTACCAGGGGGCTCTTTACGAGCAGTACTTC
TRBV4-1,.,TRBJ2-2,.,CASSQQVVAVTGELFF,TGCGCCAGCAGCCAACAGGTGGTAGCGGTCACCGGGGAGCTGTTTTTT
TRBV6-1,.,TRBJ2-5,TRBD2,CASSLARGVKETQYF,TGTGCCAGCAGTCTTGCTCGGGGGGTGAAAGAGACCCAGTACTTC
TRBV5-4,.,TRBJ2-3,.,CASSPSRRERATDTQYF,TGTGCCAGCTCCCCCTCAAGGCGGGAACGTGCCACAGATACGCAGTATTTT
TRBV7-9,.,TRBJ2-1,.,CASSLPPGGASHNEQFF,TGTGCCAGCAGCCTACCCCCCGGGGGAGCCTCCCACAATGAGCAGTTCTTC
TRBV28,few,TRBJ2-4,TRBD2,CASSPRTSGLIQYF,TGTGCCAGCAGTCCTCGGACTAGCGGGCTGATTCAGTACTTC
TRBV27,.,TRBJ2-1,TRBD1,CASSPRGQGEGGQFF,TGTGCCAGTTCCCCAAGGGGACAGGGGGAGGGCGGGCAGTTCTTC
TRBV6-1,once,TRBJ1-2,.,CASSVDPGYGYTF,TGTGCCAGCAGTGTAGACCCGGGGTATGGCTACACCTTC
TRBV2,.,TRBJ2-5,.,CASSKAQQQETQYF,TGTGCCAGCAGTAAAGCCCAGCAGCAAGAGACCCAGTACTTC
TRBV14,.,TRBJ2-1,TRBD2,CASSHLGTSGRGEQFF,TGTGCCAGCAGCCACCTCGGGACTAGCGGGAGGGGTGAGCAGTTCTTC
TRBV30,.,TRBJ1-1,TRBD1,CAWRVQGLNTEAFF,TGTGCCTGGAGAGTACAGGGGCTGAACACTGAAGCTTTCTTT
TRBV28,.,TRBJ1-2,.,CASSLGGGDLYGYTF,TGTGCCAGCAGTTTAGGAGGGGGGGACCTCTATGGCTACACCTTC
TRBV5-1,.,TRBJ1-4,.,CASSKGQTTNEKLFF,TGCGCCAGCAGCAAGGGACAAACAACTAATGAAAAACTGTTTTTT
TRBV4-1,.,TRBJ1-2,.,CASSPFTEYGYTF,TGCGCCAGCAGCCCTTTCACAGAGTATGGCTACACCTTC
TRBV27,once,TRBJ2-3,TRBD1,CASSLGQGALDTQYF,TGTGCCAGCAGCCTAGGACAGGGGGCTTTGGATACGCAGTATTTT
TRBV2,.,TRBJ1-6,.,CASSERGSGSPLHF,TGTGCCAGCAGTGAAAGAGGGTCGGGGTCACCCCTCCACTTT
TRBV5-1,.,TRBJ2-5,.,CASMQQETQYF,TGCGCCAGCATGCAGCAAGAGACCCAGTACTTC
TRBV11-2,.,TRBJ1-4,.,CASRSGATNEKLFF,TGTGCCAGCAGGTCAGGCGCAACTAATGAAAAACTGTTTTTT